This TCR beta chain was identified in a study of CDR3 diversity in severe acne. V was clipped by 7 bases and J by 4 bases, with 10 bases between them. The CDR3 has 12 amino acids. The germline V gene has CDR1 LNHDA and CDR2 SQIVND (reference sequence). TCRdb fed the PCR reads into MiXCR, producing one record per CDR3 protein. This table holds fewer than 100,000 distinct CDR3 sequences, approximately 51% found once. This clonotype was counted ten times or more. Sequencing was done on a sample of blood. This chain joins TRBV19 and TRBJ1-2; the D is unclear. The receptor was derived from a male donor in good health, without acne. The CDR3 is CASNGRPYGYTF. The CDR3 nucleotides are TGTGCCAGTAATGGCCGGCCCTATGGCTACACCTTC.